This T cell receptor beta chain stems from a study of blood T cell repertoires in COVID-19. On the study more broadly: Sources were T cells, B-cell-depleted T cells, or PBMCs; the material itself was cDNA or gDNA.

Per the original data handling: Reference gene primers were amplified, and this amplification served to estimate nucleated cell counts. The repertoire was sequenced with immunoSEQ multiplex PCR; TCRdb's copy has only in-frame clones and lacks some. The V and J calls and the clone size are those of that table, but D and trimming were determined from the DNA. The sample contains over 250,000 clones, approximately 90% of which appear only once. CDR1 and CDR2 from the germline V gene are SGDLS and YYNGEE. The CDR3 runs 15 residues. V gave up 0 bases and J gave up 3 bases; unmatched junction bases: 4. Seattle participants joined during active infection and were tracked over time.

The TCR was taken from a woman in her twenties or thirties with COVID-19, enrolled during active disease. V is TRBV9 and J is TRBJ1-1, with TRBD1 matching 8 bases. Specimen: peripheral blood. Here the CDR3 DNA reads TGTGCCAGCAGCGTAGCTTCACAGGGGGACACTGAAGCTTTCTTT. This encodes CASSVASQGDTEAFF.